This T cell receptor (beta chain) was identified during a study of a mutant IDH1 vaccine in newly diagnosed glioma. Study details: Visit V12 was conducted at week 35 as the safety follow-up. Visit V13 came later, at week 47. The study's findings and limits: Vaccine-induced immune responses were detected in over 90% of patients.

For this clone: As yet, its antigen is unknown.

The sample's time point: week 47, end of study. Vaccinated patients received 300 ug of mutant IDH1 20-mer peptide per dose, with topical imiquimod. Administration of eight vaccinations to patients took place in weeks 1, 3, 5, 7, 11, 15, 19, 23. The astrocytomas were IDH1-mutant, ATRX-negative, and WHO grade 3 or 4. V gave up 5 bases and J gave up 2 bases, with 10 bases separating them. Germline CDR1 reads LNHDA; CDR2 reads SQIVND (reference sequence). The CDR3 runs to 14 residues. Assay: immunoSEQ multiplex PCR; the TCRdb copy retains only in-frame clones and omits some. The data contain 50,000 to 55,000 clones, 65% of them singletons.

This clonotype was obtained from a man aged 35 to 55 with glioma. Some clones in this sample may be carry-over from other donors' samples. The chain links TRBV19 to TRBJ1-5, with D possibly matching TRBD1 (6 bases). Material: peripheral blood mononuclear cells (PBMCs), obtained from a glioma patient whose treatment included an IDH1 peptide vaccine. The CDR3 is CASSSAGGNQPQHF. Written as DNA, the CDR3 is TGTGCCAGTAGTTCGGCAGGGGGCAATCAGCCCCAGCATTTT.